A selection of T cell receptor beta chains follows, all from one sample in a study of blood T cells in healthy people across ages. A single record per CDR3 protein comes from TCRdb applying MiXCR to the 5' RACE reads. The sample carries around 1,500,000 distinct CDR3 sequences, roughly 27% recorded once. Sequences were obtained from blood. These receptors all come from a woman in her 30s in good health. Each CDR3 is given with its conserved first and last residue. Fields, in order: CDR3 DNA, CDR3 protein, clone size, D gene, J gene, V gene. A D gene is named only where the DNA matches it firmly. Expanded clones are given a class, and other clones once, few, many or no size at all.

CDR3 DNA: TGCGCCAGCAGCTTCGACGGCATCTACGAGCAGTACTTC; CDR3 protein: CASSFDGIYEQYF; clone size: many; D gene: -; J gene: TRBJ2-7; V gene: TRBV4-1
CDR3 DNA: TGCGCCAGCAGCTCGGACTCCTTAAGCACAGATACGCAGTATTTT; CDR3 protein: CASSSDSLSTDTQYF; clone size: -; D gene: -; J gene: TRBJ2-3; V gene: TRBV5-1
CDR3 DNA: TGCGCCAGCAGCCAAGGAGGGGGGCTCCAGTACTTC; CDR3 protein: CASSQGGGLQYF; clone size: few; D gene: -; J gene: TRBJ2-5; V gene: TRBV4-1
CDR3 DNA: TGCAGTGCTCACACCGGGACTCGCGGGATTCAAGAGACCCAGTACTTC; CDR3 protein: CSAHTGTRGIQETQYF; clone size: -; D gene: -; J gene: TRBJ2-5; V gene: TRBV20-1
CDR3 DNA: TGTGCCACCGGGAGTAATACGCAGTATTTT; CDR3 protein: CATGSNTQYF; clone size: few; D gene: -; J gene: TRBJ2-3; V gene: TRBV24-1
CDR3 DNA: TGTGCCAGCAGTTTTGCGGCAGAGACCTACGAGCAGTACTTC; CDR3 protein: CASSFAAETYEQYF; clone size: -; D gene: -; J gene: TRBJ2-7; V gene: TRBV28
CDR3 DNA: TGTGCCAGCAGGCTCCTTCCAGGGGGCAGCCAGCCCCAGCATTTT; CDR3 protein: CASRLLPGGSQPQHF; clone size: few; D gene: TRBD1; J gene: TRBJ1-5; V gene: TRBV6-2/TRBV6-3
CDR3 DNA: TGTGCCAGTAGCGGGCAGGTCTCCTACGAGCAGTACTTC; CDR3 protein: CASSGQVSYEQYF; clone size: -; D gene: -; J gene: TRBJ2-7; V gene: TRBV19
CDR3 DNA: TGTGCCTGGAGTTTAGACAGGACCTACGAGCAGTACTTC; CDR3 protein: CAWSLDRTYEQYF; clone size: few; D gene: -; J gene: TRBJ2-7; V gene: TRBV30
CDR3 DNA: TGTGCCAGCAGCCAAGGGACCGGAGAATTCTACGAGCAGTACTTC; CDR3 protein: CASSQGTGEFYEQYF; clone size: few; D gene: -; J gene: TRBJ2-7; V gene: TRBV3-1